The 5 T cell receptor beta chains below come from one sample, sequenced in a study of blood T cell repertoires in COVID-19 (dated by TCRdb to between 2020 and 2021). The method behind the library was the immunoSEQ multiplex PCR assay. The source is immuneACCESS, and TCRdb retained only in-frame sequences with V and J called. Part of the clones is not carried over; for the studies checked, unresolved V genes explain less than half of this, and the remainder is unexplained. Across this sample there are 200,000 to 250,000 clones, with around 86% seen only once. More than 2% of the sample is in the top ten clones. The sample taken for sequencing was PBMCs or T cells enriched from blood (not recorded which). These receptors were obtained from a woman aged 45-59 years who had recovered from COVID-19.

The V and J genes are TRBV19 and TRBJ2-3; a weak D match, TRBD2 (6 bases). From germline, CDR1 is LNHDA and CDR2 SQIVND (reference sequence). The CDR3 has 17 residues. Trimming took off 6 bases at V and 3 bases at J, with 22 bases between the two ends. The CDR3, as DNA: TGTGCCAGTAGCCCCCCGGGGAGAGGGAGGAGGACAGATACGCAGTATTTT. This sequence encodes CASSPPGRGRRTDTQYF.

In DNA, the CDR3 is TGCGCCAGCAGCCAAGATTCGGATTCACCCCTCCACTTT. Its protein product is CASSQDSDSPLHF. This chain connects TRBV4-3 to TRBJ1-6; D ambiguous. V was shortened by 0 bases and J by 8 bases, with 5 bases between the two germline ends. The CDR3 is 13 residues long. Germline CDR1 and CDR2: LGHNA and YSLEER.

The CDR3 sequence is CAWSVFLAGVSDTQYF. The CDR3 DNA reads TGTGCCTGGAGTGTATTTCTAGCAGGCGTATCGGATACGCAGTATTTT. The genes are TRBV30 and TRBJ2-3; D is perhaps TRBD2 (5 bases). Trimming pared 0 bases from V and 6 bases from J, leaving 19 bases between. In germline, CDR1 is GTSNPN, CDR2 SVGIG (reference sequence). This CDR3 has 16 amino acids.

The chain combines TRBV28 with TRBJ1-5; D gene ambiguous. The germline CDR1 and CDR2 sequences are MDHEN and SYDVKM. The ends were cut back, 5 bases at V and 4 bases at J, with 18 bases in the middle. There are 16 residues in the CDR3. The CDR3 region is CASSRKAGMANQPQHF. The CDR3 DNA reads as TGTGCCAGCAGTCGAAAAGCCGGGATGGCAAATCAGCCCCAGCATTTT.

In its sample, this clone was seen many times. The chain combines TRBV7-2 with TRBJ1-1, with TRBD1 matching over 7 bases. Germline CDR1 reads SGHTA; CDR2 reads FQGNSA. CDR3 length: 14 amino acids. The ends lost 4 bases at V and 0 bases at J; junction bases unmatched: 2. CDR3 in amino acids: CASSWDSLNTEAFF. The CDR3 DNA follows: TGTGCCAGCAGCTGGGACAGCTTGAACACTGAAGCTTTCTTT.